This is a list of T cell receptor beta chains from one sample in a study of blood T cell repertoires in COVID-19. Repertoires were generated with immunoSEQ multiplex PCR, while TCRdb's copy carries only in-frame clones and drops some. The table records nearly 200,000 clones, about 80% of them present only once. Sequenced input: PBMCs or T cells enriched from blood (not recorded which). These TCRs come from a man in his forties who had recovered from COVID-19. Both conserved end residues are part of each CDR3. D genes are given only for firm matches. Clone size is not always given. Where it is, it says once, few, many or a class for expanded clones.

D	V	J	size	DNA	CDR3
TRBD1	TRBV6-5	TRBJ2-7	.	TGTGCCAGCAGTTACTCCAAAGGGGACAGGGACTACGAGCAGTACTTC	CASSYSKGDRDYEQYF
.	TRBV7-9	TRBJ1-2	.	TGTGCCAGCAGCTTAGCAGGGGCGCGCAGTGGCTACACCTTC	CASSLAGARSGYTF
TRBD1	TRBV12-3/TRBV12-4	TRBJ2-6	.	TGTGCCAGCAGCCGAACCCCGGACAGGGTCGCCTTC	CASSRTPDRVAF
.	TRBV7-8	TRBJ1-2	.	TGTGCCAGCAGCTTAGGCGGGAACTATGGCTACACCTTC	CASSLGGNYGYTF
.	TRBV30	TRBJ1-4	.	TGTGCCGGCCGGGTTATTGAAAAACTGTTTTTT	CAGRVIEKLFF
.	TRBV14	TRBJ2-1	once	TGTGCCAGCAGCCTTCAGAGGACAGTCAACAATGAGCAGTTCTTC	CASSLQRTVNNEQFF
.	TRBV14	TRBJ2-5	.	TGTGCCAGCAGCCGCTCGGGGGTAGCGGTCCAAGAGACCCAGTACTTC	CASSRSGVAVQETQYF
.	TRBV13	TRBJ2-3	.	TGTGCCAGCAGCCCAACACCCGGGACTTACCCAGATACGCAGTATTTT	CASSPTPGTYPDTQYF
TRBD2	TRBV7-2	TRBJ2-1	few	TGTGCCAGCAGCCCGGGGACTAGCGGGGGGGCCCATGAGCAGTTCTTC	CASSPGTSGGAHEQFF
.	TRBV28	TRBJ1-2	.	TGTGCCAGCAGTTTGTTCTCCAGGACAGAGAATGGCTACACCTTC	CASSLFSRTENGYTF
.	TRBV24-1	TRBJ2-1	.	TGTGCCACCAGTGACCCAATAGACAGACACAATGAGCAGTTCTTC	CATSDPIDRHNEQFF
.	TRBV4-1	TRBJ2-5	.	TGCGCCAGCAGCCAAGCTTCAGGCCCCCCAGAGACCCAGTACTTC	CASSQASGPPETQYF
.	TRBV24-1	TRBJ1-2	.	TGTGCCACCAGTGGTGGGGAGGCCGACACCGGTGGCTACACCTTC	CATSGGEADTGGYTF
TRBD1	TRBV3-1/TRBV3-2	TRBJ1-1	.	TGTGCCAGCAGCCAAGATATCCGGGACAGGACTCCTCAGGCTTTT	CASSQDIRDRTPQAF
.	TRBV5-6	TRBJ1-1	.	TGTGCCAGCACCGAGGAGAGGGCGAAATCAATGAACACTGAAGCTTTCTTT	CASTEERAKSMNTEAFF
TRBD1	TRBV19	TRBJ1-2	.	TGTGCCAGTAGCCAAACCTCCGGGACAGGGCATGGCTACACCTTC	CASSQTSGTGHGYTF
.	TRBV21-1	TRBJ1-4	.	TGTGCCAGTCGACAGGGCCGGGCGGCTAATGAAAAACTGTTTTTT	CASRQGRAANEKLFF
TRBD1	TRBV29-1	TRBJ1-2	.	TGCAGCGTTGAGTCATTCGGGACAGGGGATAACTATGGCTACACCTTC	CSVESFGTGDNYGYTF
.	TRBV30	TRBJ1-1	.	TGTGCCTTGAGGACCGGGGCGACCCGGAGGGTAAGCACTGAAGCTTTCTTT	CALRTGATRRVSTEAFF
.	TRBV5-5	TRBJ1-5	.	TGTGCCAGCAGCATCCGACAGGCCGAGTTGGGGCCCCAGCATTTT	CASSIRQAELGPQHF
TRBD1	TRBV6-2/TRBV6-3	TRBJ1-1	.	TGTGCCAGCAGTTATCATCCGAGTCCCGGGACAGCGAACACTGAAGCTTTCTTT	CASSYHPSPGTANTEAFF
.	TRBV28	TRBJ1-2	.	TGTGCCAGCAGCCAATACTCAGGGCGTAGTGGCTACACCTTC	CASSQYSGRSGYTF
TRBD1	TRBV6-5	TRBJ1-5	.	TGTGCCAGCAGCACGGGACAGAATAATCAGCCCCAGCATTTT	CASSTGQNNQPQHF
.	TRBV3-1/TRBV3-2	TRBJ1-2	.	TGTGCCAGCAGCCTAGGAGGGAGTGGCTACACCTTC	CASSLGGSGYTF
.	TRBV2	TRBJ1-1	.	TGTGCCAGCAGTTACAGGGAGGAAGCTTTCTTT	CASSYREEAFF
TRBD2	TRBV5-4	TRBJ2-7	.	TGTGCCAGCAGCTTGGTGGGGGGGGACTACGAGCAGTACTTC	CASSLVGGDYEQYF
.	TRBV10-1	TRBJ2-7	.	TGCGCCAGCAGTGACGGGACTCTCCTCTACGAGCAGTACTTC	CASSDGTLLYEQYF